This entry lists 30 T cell receptor beta chains sequenced from one sample in a study of CD8+ T cells in alopecia areata. Sample treatment: oral pan-JAK inhibitor, 5-10 mg twice daily. cDNA prepared by RNA extraction and subsequent reverse transcription served as the template for sequencing. TCRdb's table, derived via immunoSEQ multiplex PCR, lists solely in-frame clones and lacks some. The sample contains around 290,000 clones, 58% of which appear only once. The material sequenced was CD4+ T cells sorted from blood, taken at week 24, from a patient treated with tofacitinib. These receptor sequences come from a human donor with alopecia areata.

V and J are TRBV29-1 and TRBJ2-3, with D possibly being TRBD1 or TRBD2 (5 bases each). CDR3 size: 11 residues. V was cut by 6 bases and J by 6 bases, with 10 bases left in between. Germline V CDR1 and CDR2: SQVTM, ANQGSEA. CDR3 amino acids: CSVGTFDTQYF. The CDR3 DNA reads as TGCAGCGTGGGGACGTTTGATACGCAGTATTTT.

In its sample, this clone was seen a few times. V usage is TRBV25-1 and J usage is TRBJ2-5; 8 nucleotides agree with TRBD1. The CDR3 extends over 14 amino acids. J lost 5 bases, V lost 2 bases, and 4 bases had no gene match. Germline V gene sequence: CDR1 MGHDK, CDR2 SYGVNS. CDR3 bases: TGTGCCAGCAGTGAAAGGACAGGGACCGAGACCCAGTACTTC. Protein product: CASSERTGTETQYF.

J is TRBJ1-6 and V is TRBV11-1; no definite D call. Trimming removed 1 base from V and 9 bases from J, with 7 bases in between. The CDR3 runs to 13 residues. Germline CDR1 SGHAT, CDR2 FQDESV (reference sequence). The CDR3 DNA reads as TGTGCCAGCAGCTTAGAGATCGGTTCACCCCTCCACTTT. Translation: CASSLEIGSPLHF.

This chain connects TRBV4-2 to TRBJ1-6, with D maybe TRBD1 (6 bases). Germline V CDR1 and CDR2: LGHNA, YNFKEQ. The V gene lost 0 bases and the J gene lost 5 bases, with 8 bases spanning the gap. There are 15 residues in the CDR3. DNA for the CDR3: TGTGCCAGCAGCCAAGAGGGGGCTGATAATTCACCCCTCCACTTT. This sequence encodes CASSQEGADNSPLHF.

The chain links TRBV7-9 to TRBJ2-1; D call uncertain. Germline CDR1 reads SEHNR; CDR2 reads FQNEAQ (reference sequence). This CDR3 contains 13 residues. V was cut by 4 bases and J by 9 bases, with 13 bases left in between. In nucleotides, the CDR3 is TGTGCCAGCAGCTCTCCGGAGCGAGTTGAGCAGTTCTTC. This encodes CASSSPERVEQFF.

The rearrangement joins TRBV29-1 to TRBJ2-3; weak D call: TRBD2 (6 bases). V lost 0 bases, J lost 15 bases, and 16 bases lay in between. The germline CDR1 and CDR2 sequences are SQVTM and ANQGSEA. The CDR3 length is 12 residues. The CDR3 DNA is TGCAGCGTTGAAGATGTGGGCGGGGCGGACTATTTT. It encodes CSVEDVGGADYF.

V usage is TRBV23-1 and J usage is TRBJ2-7; 10 nucleotides align to TRBD1. TRBV23-1 is assigned to the ORF class and has an uncertain function. V gave up 6 bases and J gave up 0 bases; unmatched junction bases: 5. CDR3 length: 15 residues. The CDR3 DNA reads TGCGCCAGCAGCCGCCGGGACAGGGGCTCCTACGAGCAGTACTTC. Translation gives CASSRRDRGSYEQYF.

The chain combines TRBV6-5 with TRBJ2-5; 7 bases line up with TRBD2. The V gene end was trimmed by 2 bases and the J gene end by 5 bases; junction bases not matched to a gene: 8. The length of the CDR3 is 15 residues. Per the germline V gene, CDR1 is MNHEY and CDR2 is SVGAGI. CDR3 loop: CASSYARGVGETQYF. As DNA, the CDR3 is TGTGCCAGCAGTTACGCCCGGGGGGTAGGGGAGACCCAGTACTTC.

The CDR3: CASSLSTDSSTDTQYF. CDR3 DNA sequence: TGCGCCAGCAGCCTATCGACAGACTCTAGCACAGATACGCAGTATTTT. V is TRBV4-1 and J is TRBJ2-3; perhaps TRBD1 as D (5 bases). The germline V gene has CDR1 MGHRA and CDR2 YSYEKL. The CDR3 has 16 residues. Trimming shortened V by 4 bases and J by 0 bases, and 14 bases separated the two germline ends.

In its sample, this clone was seen once. The genes are TRBV29-1 and TRBJ2-1; possible D gene TRBD1, 6 bases. The CDR3 extends over 14 amino acids. The germline V and J ends were trimmed by 1 base and 0 bases, with 7 bases remaining between them. The germline gives CDR1 SQVTM, CDR2 ANQGSEA. The CDR3 protein is CSVEGRGSYNEQFF. CDR3 sequence (DNA): TGCAGCGTTGAAGGCAGGGGCTCCTACAATGAGCAGTTCTTC.

The DNA for the CDR3 is TGTGCCAGCAGGCCCACAGGGTTTGGCTACGAGCAGTACTTC. It translates to CASRPTGFGYEQYF. The rearrangement joins TRBV25-1 to TRBJ2-7, with D perhaps matching TRBD1 (6 bases). There are 14 residues in the CDR3. V was cut by 6 bases and J by 3 bases, with 15 bases left in between. Per the germline V gene, CDR1 is MGHDK and CDR2 is SYGVNS.

In this sample, this clone turned up a few times. This chain joins TRBV4-3 and TRBJ2-1; D unresolved. The CDR3 runs to 17 residues. Trimming pared 0 bases from V and 10 bases from J, leaving 22 bases between. The germline V gene encodes CDR1 LGHNA and CDR2 YSLEER. CDR3 sequence (DNA): TGCGCCAGCAGCCAAGATCCGGTAGGGCTAGTCCTTCGGGAGCAGTTCTTC. Protein sequence: CASSQDPVGLVLREQFF.

J is TRBJ2-7 and V is TRBV19; 7 positions agree with TRBD1. V was pared by 5 bases and J by 5 bases, with 12 bases of the junction left unmatched. This CDR3 comprises 15 residues. CDR1 and CDR2 from the germline V gene are LNHDA and SQIVND (reference sequence). This chain's CDR3 is CASSAADRDGNEQYF. CDR3 DNA: TGTGCCAGTAGTGCCGCAGACAGGGACGGGAACGAGCAGTACTTC.

V and J are TRBV7-2 and TRBJ1-6, with TRBD1 matching over 9 bases. The CDR3 is 15 residues long. Trimming removed 4 bases from V and 14 bases from J; junction bases left unmatched: 12. Germline V gene lookup returns CDR1 SGHTA and CDR2 FQGNSA. The CDR3 bases are TGTGCCAGCAGCTCAGCCCGGGACAGGGCGAGGTCCCTCCACTTT. As protein: CASSSARDRARSLHF.

Turning to this clone: The identical CDR3 is also encoded by other nucleotide sequences in the sample. This chain uses TRBV30 with TRBJ2-7, with 8 bases matching TRBD1. With 5 bases clipped from V and 6 bases from J, the junction kept 9 bases outside the gene matches. Looked up from germline, CDR1 is GTSNPN and CDR2 is SVGIG (reference sequence). The CDR3 contains 13 residues. In DNA, the CDR3 is TGTGCCTGGGGAGGACGGACAGGGACCGAGCAGTACTTC. It yields the protein CAWGGRTGTEQYF.

The chain uses TRBV9 and TRBJ2-7; 7 positions agree with TRBD1. The germline CDR1 and CDR2 sequences are SGDLS and YYNGEE. This CDR3 spans 13 amino acids. Trimming removed 0 bases from V and 4 bases from J; junction bases left unmatched: 1. The CDR3 spells CASSVDRGYEQYF. DNA for the CDR3: TGTGCCAGCAGCGTAGACAGGGGTTACGAGCAGTACTTC.

The chain combines TRBV20-1 with TRBJ1-2; D call uncertain. V lost 3 bases and J lost 10, with 9 bases in between. Germline CDR1 and CDR2: DFQATT and SNEGSKA (reference sequence). The CDR3 is 10 residues long. CDR3 sequence: CSASQEDYTF. As DNA, the CDR3 is TGCAGTGCTAGCCAGGAAGACTACACCTTC.

V and J are TRBV16 and TRBJ1-1, with D perhaps matching TRBD1 (6 bases). The ends were cut back, 4 bases at V and 1 base at J, with 10 bases in the middle. The CDR3 runs 14 residues. CDR1 and CDR2 from the germline V gene are KGHSY and FQNENV. CDR3 residues: CASSLDRWNTEAFF. In DNA, the CDR3 is TGTGCCAGCAGCCTAGACAGGTGGAACACTGAAGCTTTCTTT.

The sample holds one count of this clone. The V gene is TRBV18, the J gene TRBJ2-7, with D perhaps matching TRBD1 (5 bases). Germline V CDR1 and CDR2: KGHSH, LQKENI. This CDR3 contains 12 residues. V was clipped by 4 bases and J by 5 bases, with 9 bases between them. CDR3 amino acids: CASSLGQDEQYF. CDR3 nucleotides: TGTGCCAGCTCACTGGGGCAGGACGAGCAGTACTTC.

This clone was counted a few times. J is TRBJ2-1 and V is TRBV15; 9 bases align to TRBD2. The CDR3 has 15 residues. The J segment lost 6 bases and the V segment lost 2 bases, leaving 5 bases of the junction unmatched. Germline V gene sequence: CDR1 LNHNV, CDR2 YYDKDF (reference sequence). The CDR3 reads CATSRPGLAANEQFF. DNA of the CDR3: TGTGCCACCAGCAGACCGGGACTAGCAGCCAATGAGCAGTTCTTC.

This clone was found a few times. CDR3 amino acids: CAWSAGNGGELFF. CDR3 sequence (DNA): TGTGCCTGGAGTGCGGGGAACGGCGGGGAGCTGTTTTTT. The chain links TRBV30 to TRBJ2-2; weak D call: TRBD2 (5 bases). V was trimmed by 1 base and J by 7 bases, leaving 10 bases between them. This CDR3 contains 13 residues. In germline, CDR1 is GTSNPN, CDR2 SVGIG (reference sequence).

A few counts support this clone. This chain uses TRBV4-3 with TRBJ2-3; 7 bases fit TRBD2. CDR1 LGHNA and CDR2 YSLEER come from the germline V gene. The CDR3 has 17 residues. The V gene end was trimmed by 0 bases and the J gene end by 2 bases; junction bases not matched to a gene: 8. The CDR3 reads CASSQDGRTSPTDTQYF. The CDR3 nucleotides are TGCGCCAGCAGCCAAGATGGGCGGACTAGTCCCACAGATACGCAGTATTTT.

This chain joins TRBV30 and TRBJ2-1, with 9 bases identical to TRBD2. The ends lost 5 bases at V and 9 bases at J; junction bases unmatched: 8. This CDR3 is 13 amino acids long. CDR1 and CDR2 from the germline V gene are GTSNPN and SVGIG (reference sequence). The CDR3 DNA is TGTGCCTGGGGTACCGGGACTAGCCTTGAGCAGTTCTTC. Translation gives CAWGTGTSLEQFF.

The V and J genes are TRBV9 and TRBJ1-5; D is unclear. The V end was cut by 0 bases, the J end by 2 bases, with 9 bases between. Germline CDR1 SGDLS, CDR2 YYNGEE. The CDR3 covers 15 residues. CDR3 amino acids: CASSVDGRGNQPQHF. The CDR3, as DNA: TGTGCCAGCAGCGTAGATGGACGGGGCAATCAGCCCCAGCATTTT.

V gene TRBV30 combines with J gene TRBJ1-1; 10 bases fit TRBD1. This CDR3 is built from 15 residues. CDR1 is GTSNPN and CDR2 is SVGIG in the germline V gene (reference sequence). The ends lost 5 bases at V and 5 bases at J; junction bases unmatched: 11. CDR3 nucleotide sequence: TGTGCCTGGTTCTCCGGGACAGGGGTAGGAACTGAAGCTTTCTTT. Its protein product is CAWFSGTGVGTEAFF.

This chain uses TRBV30 with TRBJ1-2; tentatively, D is TRBD1 (6 bases). There are 15 residues in the CDR3. V lost 4 bases and J 3 bases, leaving 18 bases between the germline ends. The germline CDR1 and CDR2 sequences are GTSNPN and SVGIG (reference sequence). For the CDR3, the DNA is TGTGCCTGGATCCCCAGCCCAGGGGTGGACTATGGCTACACCTTC. The encoded protein is CAWIPSPGVDYGYTF.

The chain employs TRBV30 and TRBJ2-7, with D uncertain. CDR1 and CDR2 from the germline V gene are GTSNPN and SVGIG (reference sequence). This CDR3 is 12 amino acids long. Trimming pared 3 bases from V and 4 bases from J, leaving 10 bases between. The CDR3 DNA reads TGTGCCTGGAGAAGCAGGCGTTACGAGCAGTACTTC. Its protein is CAWRSRRYEQYF.

The chain has TRBV15 and TRBJ1-4; 11 bases map to TRBD1. This CDR3 comprises 16 residues. Germline assignment: CDR1 LNHNV and CDR2 YYDKDF (reference sequence). After removal of 1 base from V and 7 bases from J, the junction contained 5 bases not matched to a gene. The CDR3 sequence: CATSRGGTGGIEKLFF. The CDR3 nucleotides are TGTGCCACCAGCAGAGGCGGGACAGGGGGAATTGAAAAACTGTTTTTT.

V usage is TRBV4-2 and J usage is TRBJ1-2; 7 bases agree with TRBD1. CDR1 LGHNA and CDR2 YNFKEQ come from the germline V gene. The CDR3 runs 16 residues. J gave up 4 bases and V 0 bases, and 8 bases lay outside the gene matches. CDR3 sequence: CASSQERQGRGYGYTF. DNA for the CDR3: TGTGCCAGCAGCCAAGAGAGACAGGGACGAGGCTATGGCTACACCTTC.

The V call is TRBV15, the J call TRBJ2-1; unclear D gene. Trimming stripped 1 base from V and 3 bases from J, with 13 bases between. This CDR3 is built from 16 residues. In germline, CDR1 is LNHNV, CDR2 YYDKDF (reference sequence). This chain's CDR3 is CATSRGLGRRYNEQFF. The CDR3 nucleotides are TGTGCCACCAGCAGAGGGTTAGGGCGCCGCTACAATGAGCAGTTCTTC.